This passage covers 20 T cell receptor beta chains from one sample sequenced in a study of blood T cell repertoires in COVID-19. The method was immunoSEQ multiplex PCR; TCRdb's version includes in-frame clones alone and lacks a portion of them. This table has just over 300,000 clones, roughly 89% appearing once. The sample taken for sequencing was peripheral blood. The receptors were sampled from a young woman with COVID-19, enrolled during active disease.

This chain joins TRBV6-6 and TRBJ1-2; D gene ambiguous. The CDR3 runs to 11 residues. V lost 5 bases and J 6 bases, leaving 7 bases between the germline ends. The V gene's germline CDR1 is MNHNY and CDR2 SVGAGI (reference sequence). This chain's CDR3 is CASSTQDGYTF. The CDR3 DNA is TGTGCCAGCAGTACTCAGGATGGCTACACCTTC.

This clone appeared a single time. The chain uses TRBV4-1 and TRBJ2-1; 9 nucleotides align to TRBD1. The J segment lost 7 bases and the V segment lost 4 bases, leaving 11 bases of the junction unmatched. This CDR3 is built from 16 residues. CDR1 is MGHRA, CDR2 YSYEKL, per germline. In DNA, the CDR3 is TGCGCCAGCAGCCTAATACAGGGGGCGAATAATAATGAGCAGTTCTTC. Protein: CASSLIQGANNNEQFF.

V usage is TRBV6-5 and J usage is TRBJ1-6; 7 bases match TRBD1. The CDR3 sequence is 15 residues long. V dropped 8 bases and J dropped 9; count of bases not matched to a gene: 13. CDR1 and CDR2 (germline): MNHEY, SVGAGI. CDR3 amino acids: CASSRAGTVTSPLHF. DNA for the CDR3: TGTGCCAGCTCACGCGCCGGGACAGTCACTTCACCCCTCCACTTT.

The CDR3 loop is CASSAHTDTQYF. CDR3 nucleotides: TGTGCCAGCAGCGCGCATACAGATACGCAGTATTTT. The rearrangement joins TRBV2 to TRBJ2-3; D gene uncertain. Deletions cut 6 bases from V and 3 bases from J, with 7 bases between. CDR3 size: 12 residues. Germline V gene sequence: CDR1 SNHLY, CDR2 FYNNEI.

Worth noting for this clone: This sample also contains other DNA sequences that code for the same CDR3. The J gene is TRBJ1-6, the V gene TRBV30; no definite D call. V lost 0 bases and J 0 bases, leaving 9 bases between the germline ends. The germline V gene encodes CDR1 GTSNPN and CDR2 SVGIG (reference sequence). CDR3 length: 16 amino acids. The CDR3 DNA follows: TGTGCCTGGAGTGTACTAAGCAGCTCCTATAATTCACCCCTCCACTTT. Its translation: CAWSVLSSSYNSPLHF.

CDR3 bases: TGCGCCAGCAGCTTGGTCCCTAGCAGAGATAATGAGCAGTTCTTC. Protein product: CASSLVPSRDNEQFF. The rearrangement joins TRBV5-1 to TRBJ2-1, with a possible D match to TRBD2 (5 bases). With 0 bases removed from V and 7 bases from J, the gap between germline ends came to 14 bases. CDR3 length: 15 amino acids. Germline CDR1 is SGHRS and CDR2 is YFSETQ.

This clone occurred many times. The rearrangement joins TRBV5-6 to TRBJ2-1, with TRBD2 matching 10 bases. The CDR3 covers 15 residues. Germline V gene sequence: CDR1 SGHDT, CDR2 YYEEEE. With V trimmed by 4 bases and J by 2 bases, 3 bases remained unmatched. The CDR3 bases are TGTGCCAGCAGCCGAAGCGGGGGGGCCTACAATGAGCAGTTCTTC. Translating it yields CASSRSGGAYNEQFF.

The chain uses TRBV10-3 and TRBJ2-3; TRBD2 matches 8 bases. V gave up 4 bases and J gave up 0 bases; unmatched junction bases: 3. The germline gives CDR1 ENHRY, CDR2 SYGVKD. CDR3 length: 15 amino acids. The CDR3 coding sequence is TGTGCCATCAGTGCGACTAGCGCTAGCACAGATACGCAGTATTTT. Translating gives CAISATSASTDTQYF.

The genes are TRBV28 and TRBJ1-6; D gene uncertain. This CDR3 has 15 residues. CDR1 is MDHEN and CDR2 is SYDVKM in the germline V gene. The germline V and J ends were trimmed by 2 bases and 9 bases, with 14 bases remaining between them. CDR3 nucleotides: TGTGCCAGCAGTTTAAGGCGCCTAGGAGGTTCACCCCTCCACTTT. Amino acids: CASSLRRLGGSPLHF.

The V gene is TRBV19, the J gene TRBJ1-2; D is unclear. Germline assignment: CDR1 LNHDA and CDR2 SQIVND (reference sequence). Trimming cost V 6 bases and J 2 bases, with 10 bases left between them. This CDR3 comprises 13 residues. The CDR3 DNA reads TGTGCCAGTAGCTGGAATAGCAACTATGGCTACACCTTC. Its protein product is CASSWNSNYGYTF.

The chain's CDR3 is CASSPLDLTGKTEAFF. The CDR3 DNA reads TGTGCCAGCTCACCCCTGGACCTGACAGGGAAAACTGAAGCTTTCTTT. The chain has TRBV18 and TRBJ1-1; 7 bases map to TRBD1. V was clipped by 3 bases and J by 5 bases; unmatched bases: 12. The germline CDR1 and CDR2 sequences are KGHSH and LQKENI. The CDR3 is made up of 16 amino acids.

This sequence joins TRBV4-1 and TRBJ1-1; no reliable D call. V shed 2 bases and J shed 0 bases, with 10 bases lying between them. Germline loops: CDR1 MGHRA, CDR2 YSYEKL. This CDR3 has 15 residues. The CDR3 loop reads CASSQFSTMNTEAFF. The CDR3 DNA is TGCGCCAGCAGCCAATTCAGTACCATGAACACTGAAGCTTTCTTT.

The count of this clone is one. Here the CDR3 reads CASSWDRGRQETQYF. Written as DNA, the CDR3 is TGTGCCAGCAGTTGGGACAGGGGGCGACAAGAGACCCAGTACTTC. The V gene is TRBV6-2 or TRBV6-3, the J gene TRBJ2-5; 12 bases fit TRBD1. The CDR3 sequence is 15 residues long. Germline loops: CDR1 MNHEY, CDR2 SVGEGT. Losses at the gene ends were 4 bases for V and 2 bases for J; bases not matched to a gene: 2.

The chain joins TRBV28 to TRBJ2-3; D possibly corresponds to TRBD2 (5 bases). The CDR3 has 16 amino acids. CDR1 and CDR2 (germline): MDHEN, SYDVKM. V lost 5 bases and J lost 5, with 20 bases in between. CDR3 protein: CASSATIRGIGDTQYF. CDR3 nucleotide sequence: TGTGCCAGCAGTGCGACAATTCGGGGAATAGGAGATACGCAGTATTTT.

The rearrangement links TRBV27 to TRBJ1-4; possibly TRBD1 for D (6 bases). The CDR3 spans 17 residues. Germline lookup yields CDR1 MNHEY and CDR2 SMNVEV (reference sequence). V was cut by 3 bases and J by 8 bases, with 22 bases left in between. The CDR3 nucleotides read TGTGCCAGCAGTTTCAGGGGTGGGCAGGCCGGGGAGGAAAAACTGTTTTTT. This sequence encodes CASSFRGGQAGEEKLFF.

The chain uses TRBV29-1 and TRBJ1-1; TRBD1 aligns across 9 bases. The CDR3 loop spans 13 amino acids. The junction had 6 bases not matched to a gene; V was cut back by 6 bases and J by 4 bases. Germline CDR1 SQVTM, CDR2 ANQGSEA. For the CDR3, the DNA is TGCAGCGTGTCGGGACAGGGCGGCACTGAAGCTTTCTTT. Translating gives CSVSGQGGTEAFF.

The rearrangement uses TRBV11-2 and TRBJ2-1; TRBD1 matches at 7 bases. The V segment lost 4 bases and the J segment 9 bases; nucleotides outside the gene matches: 12. The CDR3 extends over 15 amino acids. Per the germline V gene, CDR1 is SGHAT and CDR2 is FQNNGV. The CDR3 reads CASSSTGTALGEQFF. For the CDR3, the DNA is TGTGCCAGCAGCTCCACCGGGACAGCCTTGGGTGAGCAGTTCTTC.

V gene TRBV20-1 combines with J gene TRBJ2-1; D perhaps matches TRBD1 (5 bases). Germline CDR1 and CDR2: DFQATT and SNEGSKA (reference sequence). The V end was cut by 6 bases, the J end by 9 bases, with 12 bases between. This CDR3 region has 11 residues. Written as DNA, the CDR3 is TGCAGTGCGGGGCGGCAGGCTGAGCAGTTCTTC. Its translation: CSAGRQAEQFF.

This rearrangement joins TRBV7-8 to TRBJ1-6; D may be TRBD1 (5 bases). V was trimmed by 2 bases and J by 0 bases, leaving 8 bases between them. This CDR3 is 16 amino acids long. Germline CDR1 SGHVS, CDR2 FQNEAQ. CDR3 residues: CASSLNQGSYNSPLHF. The DNA for the CDR3 is TGTGCCAGCAGCTTAAACCAGGGCTCCTATAATTCACCCCTCCACTTT.

The chain employs TRBV6-5 and TRBJ1-4; 7 bases are a match to TRBD1. The germline V gene has CDR1 MNHEY and CDR2 SVGAGI. This CDR3 spans 14 amino acids. V dropped 6 bases and J dropped 4; count of bases not matched to a gene: 5. The CDR3 coding sequence is TGTGCCAGCAGCGTAGGGGGCGGTAATGAAAAACTGTTTTTT. This sequence encodes CASSVGGGNEKLFF.